The rows below give T cell receptor beta chains drawn from one sample of a study of graft-versus-host responses after intestinal transplantation. The assay was immunoSEQ multiplex PCR, and TCRdb's table has in-frame clones only and misses some. The sample records 9,900 or so clones, 90% to 95% being singletons. The source was PBMCs, collected roughly six weeks after intestinal transplantation. These TCRs come from a human patient who received an intestinal transplant, so some T cells may come from the graft donor. Both conserved end residues are part of each CDR3. The D gene is left open where the match is weak. Some rows have no size entry. The others give once, few or many, or a class for an expanded clone.

cdr3_aa: CASSHRVASLLTPSGANVLTF; cdr3_nt: TGTGCCAGCAGCCACAGGGTTGCGTCACTCTTAACCCCCTCTGGGGCCAACGTCCTGACTTTC; d_call: NA; v_call: TRBV27; j_call: TRBJ2-6; clone_size: NA
cdr3_aa: CASRIGLVNTEAFF; cdr3_nt: TGCGCCAGCAGGATCGGGTTGGTGAACACTGAAGCTTTCTTT; d_call: NA; v_call: TRBV5-1; j_call: TRBJ1-1; clone_size: NA
cdr3_aa: CASSDTGVPTEAFF; cdr3_nt: TGTGCCAGCAGTGACACGGGGGTCCCCACTGAAGCTTTCTTT; d_call: NA; v_call: TRBV6-4; j_call: TRBJ1-1; clone_size: NA
cdr3_aa: CASSFGETQYF; cdr3_nt: TGTGCCAGCAGCTTCGGAGAGACCCAGTACTTC; d_call: NA; v_call: TRBV5-4; j_call: TRBJ2-5; clone_size: NA
cdr3_aa: CASSDHSRMNTEAFF; cdr3_nt: TGTGCCAGCAGCGACCACAGTCGGATGAACACTGAAGCTTTCTTT; d_call: NA; v_call: TRBV11-2; j_call: TRBJ1-1; clone_size: NA
cdr3_aa: CASSQVGDTKIGRNKQYF; cdr3_nt: TGTGCCAGCAGCCAAGTCGGGGACACGAAAATTGGGCGAAATAAGCAGTACTTC; d_call: NA; v_call: TRBV14; j_call: TRBJ2-7; clone_size: NA
cdr3_aa: CASSVWVSGDTQYF; cdr3_nt: TGTGCCAGCAGCGTCTGGGTTAGCGGAGATACGCAGTATTTT; d_call: NA; v_call: TRBV9; j_call: TRBJ2-3; clone_size: once
cdr3_aa: CASSLTGGPGELFF; cdr3_nt: TGTGCCAGCAGCTTAACGGGTGGGCCCGGGGAGCTGTTTTTT; d_call: NA; v_call: TRBV7-3; j_call: TRBJ2-2; clone_size: NA
cdr3_aa: CASSTKGVSLGIQETQYF; cdr3_nt: TGTGCCAGCAGCACCAAAGGCGTTTCGTTGGGGATCCAAGAGACCCAGTACTTC; d_call: NA; v_call: TRBV7-2; j_call: TRBJ2-5; clone_size: NA
cdr3_aa: CASSFGTGGNSPTDTQYF; cdr3_nt: TGTGCCAGCAGCTTCGGGACAGGGGGCAATTCCCCCACAGATACGCAGTATTTT; d_call: TRBD1; v_call: TRBV13; j_call: TRBJ2-3; clone_size: NA
cdr3_aa: CATGQGDYEQYF; cdr3_nt: TGTGCCACGGGACAGGGAGACTACGAGCAGTACTTC; d_call: TRBD1; v_call: TRBV19; j_call: TRBJ2-7; clone_size: NA
cdr3_aa: CASSEGRPEQYF; cdr3_nt: TGTGCCAGCAGTGAGGGGCGCCCCGAGCAGTACTTC; d_call: NA; v_call: TRBV2; j_call: TRBJ2-7; clone_size: NA
cdr3_aa: CASSLDGLADQPQHF; cdr3_nt: TGTGCCAGCAGTTTGGACGGACTGGCCGATCAGCCCCAGCATTTT; d_call: NA; v_call: TRBV27; j_call: TRBJ1-5; clone_size: NA
cdr3_aa: CASSGHSGVVNEQYF; cdr3_nt: TGTGCCAGCAGCGGGCATAGCGGGGTGGTAAACGAGCAGTACTTC; d_call: TRBD2; v_call: TRBV7-9; j_call: TRBJ2-7; clone_size: NA
cdr3_aa: CASRGGGNTEAFF; cdr3_nt: TGCGCCAGCAGAGGGGGAGGGAACACTGAAGCTTTCTTT; d_call: NA; v_call: TRBV4-1; j_call: TRBJ1-1; clone_size: NA
cdr3_aa: CASSPQGGSYEQYF; cdr3_nt: TGTGCCAGCAGCCCTCAGGGGGGCTCCTACGAGCAGTACTTC; d_call: NA; v_call: TRBV9; j_call: TRBJ2-7; clone_size: NA
cdr3_aa: CASVANTEAFF; cdr3_nt: TGTGCCAGCGTTGCGAACACTGAAGCTTTCTTT; d_call: NA; v_call: TRBV25-1; j_call: TRBJ1-1; clone_size: NA
cdr3_aa: CASSPGGDEQYF; cdr3_nt: TGTGCCAGCAGCCCTGGGGGAGACGAGCAGTACTTC; d_call: NA; v_call: TRBV6-5; j_call: TRBJ2-7; clone_size: NA
cdr3_aa: CASSQVSPVDGYTF; cdr3_nt: TGCGCCAGCAGCCAAGTATCTCCCGTCGATGGCTACACCTTC; d_call: NA; v_call: TRBV4-1; j_call: TRBJ1-2; clone_size: once
cdr3_aa: CASSIAGAGRADTQYF; cdr3_nt: TGTGCCAGTAGTATAGCGGGGGCAGGGAGGGCAGATACGCAGTATTTT; d_call: NA; v_call: TRBV19; j_call: TRBJ2-3; clone_size: NA
cdr3_aa: CAHLLSGGTSTDTQYF; cdr3_nt: TGTGCCCATTTGTTGTCCGGCGGAACTAGCACAGATACGCAGTATTTT; d_call: NA; v_call: TRBV19; j_call: TRBJ2-3; clone_size: NA
cdr3_aa: CASSMWRGPYNEQFF; cdr3_nt: TGTGCCAGTAGTATGTGGCGGGGCCCCTACAATGAGCAGTTCTTC; d_call: NA; v_call: TRBV19; j_call: TRBJ2-1; clone_size: NA
cdr3_aa: CASSIVAGGQETQYF; cdr3_nt: TGTGCCAGCAGTATAGTAGCGGGGGGCCAAGAGACCCAGTACTTC; d_call: TRBD2; v_call: TRBV6-5; j_call: TRBJ2-5; clone_size: NA
cdr3_aa: CASSQSTGTGVSGANVLTF; cdr3_nt: TGCGCCAGCAGCCAATCCACCGGGACAGGGGTATCTGGGGCCAACGTCCTGACTTTC; d_call: TRBD1; v_call: TRBV4-1; j_call: TRBJ2-6; clone_size: NA
cdr3_aa: CASSEIGSYGYTF; cdr3_nt: TGTGCCAGCAGTGAAATAGGCAGCTATGGCTACACCTTC; d_call: NA; v_call: TRBV2; j_call: TRBJ1-2; clone_size: once
cdr3_aa: CASSLEGNSPLHF; cdr3_nt: TGTGCCAGCAGCTTGGAGGGTAATTCACCCCTCCACTTT; d_call: NA; v_call: TRBV7-9; j_call: TRBJ1-6; clone_size: NA
cdr3_aa: CASSFGSTGRGETQYF; cdr3_nt: TGCGCCAGCAGCTTTGGGTCGACAGGTCGGGGAGAGACCCAGTACTTC; d_call: NA; v_call: TRBV5-1; j_call: TRBJ2-5; clone_size: NA
cdr3_aa: CASSPTTDRVGFRDTQYF; cdr3_nt: TGTGCCAGCAGCCCTACCACCGACAGGGTGGGTTTTCGAGATACGCAGTATTTT; d_call: TRBD1; v_call: TRBV11-3; j_call: TRBJ2-3; clone_size: NA
cdr3_aa: CSARDRGTLDGYTF; cdr3_nt: TGCAGCGCCCGGGACAGGGGAACACTGGATGGCTACACCTTC; d_call: TRBD1; v_call: TRBV29-1; j_call: TRBJ1-2; clone_size: NA
cdr3_aa: CASRRRPDEKLFF; cdr3_nt: TGTGCCAGCAGACGTCGGCCCGATGAAAAACTGTTTTTT; d_call: NA; v_call: TRBV6-5; j_call: TRBJ1-4; clone_size: NA
cdr3_aa: CASSLGGLYGYTF; cdr3_nt: TGTGCCAGCAGCTTAGGGGGGCTCTATGGCTACACCTTC; d_call: NA; v_call: TRBV7-8; j_call: TRBJ1-2; clone_size: NA
cdr3_aa: CASSEPRTSGGNEQFF; cdr3_nt: TGTGCCAGCAGTGAACCCCGGACTAGCGGGGGGAATGAGCAGTTCTTC; d_call: TRBD2; v_call: TRBV6-1; j_call: TRBJ2-1; clone_size: NA
cdr3_aa: CASSFRAADTQYF; cdr3_nt: TGTGCCAGCAGTTTCCGCGCGGCAGATACGCAGTATTTT; d_call: NA; v_call: TRBV6-4; j_call: TRBJ2-3; clone_size: NA
cdr3_aa: CASGNDVTIYF; cdr3_nt: TGTGCCAGCGGAAACGACGTTACCATATATTTT; d_call: NA; v_call: TRBV6-5; j_call: TRBJ1-3; clone_size: NA
cdr3_aa: CASSYTSGGLWETQYF; cdr3_nt: TGTGCCAGCAGTTACACTAGCGGGGGCCTATGGGAGACCCAGTACTTC; d_call: TRBD2; v_call: TRBV6-5; j_call: TRBJ2-5; clone_size: NA
cdr3_aa: CARPVRHLYQETQYF; cdr3_nt: TGTGCCCGGCCGGTTCGCCACCTGTACCAAGAGACCCAGTACTTC; d_call: NA; v_call: TRBV6-1; j_call: TRBJ2-5; clone_size: NA
cdr3_aa: CAISEGQLTDTQYF; cdr3_nt: TGTGCCATCAGTGAGGGCCAGCTGACAGATACGCAGTATTTT; d_call: NA; v_call: TRBV10-3; j_call: TRBJ2-3; clone_size: NA
cdr3_aa: CASSYFPSGNTEAFF; cdr3_nt: TGTGCCAGCAGTTACTTTCCTAGTGGGAACACTGAAGCTTTCTTT; d_call: NA; v_call: TRBV6-5; j_call: TRBJ1-1; clone_size: NA
cdr3_aa: CASSSPGRSYEQYF; cdr3_nt: TGTGCCAGCAGCTCACCTGGGCGGTCCTACGAGCAGTACTTC; d_call: NA; v_call: TRBV13; j_call: TRBJ2-7; clone_size: NA
cdr3_aa: CASKQADTGELFF; cdr3_nt: TGCGCCAGCAAACAGGCCGACACCGGGGAGCTGTTTTTT; d_call: NA; v_call: TRBV5-1; j_call: TRBJ2-2; clone_size: NA
cdr3_aa: CASSPPGDEQFF; cdr3_nt: TGTGCCAGCAGCCCGCCTGGGGATGAGCAGTTCTTC; d_call: NA; v_call: TRBV7-3; j_call: TRBJ2-1; clone_size: NA
cdr3_aa: CASSYQGSGQPQHF; cdr3_nt: TGTGCCAGCAGTTACCAGGGGTCAGGTCAGCCCCAGCATTTT; d_call: NA; v_call: TRBV6-5; j_call: TRBJ1-5; clone_size: NA
cdr3_aa: CASSQMGLAGGPDTQYF; cdr3_nt: TGCGCCAGCAGCCAAATGGGACTAGCGGGGGGGCCAGATACGCAGTATTTT; d_call: TRBD2; v_call: TRBV5-1; j_call: TRBJ2-3; clone_size: NA
cdr3_aa: CASSDQGVVGGYTF; cdr3_nt: TGTGCCAGCAGTGACCAAGGGGTTGTTGGCGGCTACACCTTC; d_call: NA; v_call: TRBV2; j_call: TRBJ1-2; clone_size: NA
cdr3_aa: CASSQDPRRVPRETQYF; cdr3_nt: TGCGCCAGCAGCCAAGACCCTCGGAGAGTCCCCAGGGAGACCCAGTACTTC; d_call: NA; v_call: TRBV4-1; j_call: TRBJ2-5; clone_size: once
cdr3_aa: CASSLSGTSNQPQHF; cdr3_nt: TGTGCCAGCAGCTTATCTGGGACTAGCAATCAGCCCCAGCATTTT; d_call: NA; v_call: TRBV7-2; j_call: TRBJ1-5; clone_size: NA
cdr3_aa: CASSIYPGPREKLFF; cdr3_nt: TGTGCCAGTAGTATCTATCCGGGACCGCGTGAAAAACTGTTTTTT; d_call: NA; v_call: TRBV19; j_call: TRBJ1-4; clone_size: NA
cdr3_aa: CASSLAVGFFFTEAFF; cdr3_nt: TGTGCCAGCAGCTTAGCGGTGGGTTTTTTCTTCACTGAAGCTTTCTTT; d_call: NA; v_call: TRBV7-9; j_call: TRBJ1-1; clone_size: NA
cdr3_aa: CASSVTRDRTEAFF; cdr3_nt: TGTGCCAGCAGTGTTACCAGGGATCGCACTGAAGCTTTCTTT; d_call: NA; v_call: TRBV6-5; j_call: TRBJ1-1; clone_size: NA
cdr3_aa: CASSFRGGDTGELFF; cdr3_nt: TGTGCCAGCAGTTTTCGGGGTGGGGACACCGGGGAGCTGTTTTTT; d_call: NA; v_call: TRBV27; j_call: TRBJ2-2; clone_size: NA
cdr3_aa: CAGGSRETQYF; cdr3_nt: TGCGCCGGGGGGAGTCGGGAGACCCAGTACTTC; d_call: NA; v_call: TRBV23-1; j_call: TRBJ2-5; clone_size: NA
cdr3_aa: CASSNRAANEKLFF; cdr3_nt: TGTGCCAGCTCAAACCGGGCCGCCAATGAAAAACTGTTTTTT; d_call: NA; v_call: TRBV18; j_call: TRBJ1-4; clone_size: NA
cdr3_aa: CASSPGTEPTF; cdr3_nt: TGCGCCAGCAGCCCAGGGACAGAGCCTACCTTC; d_call: TRBD1; v_call: TRBV4-1; j_call: TRBJ1-2; clone_size: NA
cdr3_aa: CASSIRTGNTGELFF; cdr3_nt: TGTGCCAGTAGTATAAGGACAGGGAACACCGGGGAGCTGTTTTTT; d_call: TRBD1; v_call: TRBV19; j_call: TRBJ2-2; clone_size: NA